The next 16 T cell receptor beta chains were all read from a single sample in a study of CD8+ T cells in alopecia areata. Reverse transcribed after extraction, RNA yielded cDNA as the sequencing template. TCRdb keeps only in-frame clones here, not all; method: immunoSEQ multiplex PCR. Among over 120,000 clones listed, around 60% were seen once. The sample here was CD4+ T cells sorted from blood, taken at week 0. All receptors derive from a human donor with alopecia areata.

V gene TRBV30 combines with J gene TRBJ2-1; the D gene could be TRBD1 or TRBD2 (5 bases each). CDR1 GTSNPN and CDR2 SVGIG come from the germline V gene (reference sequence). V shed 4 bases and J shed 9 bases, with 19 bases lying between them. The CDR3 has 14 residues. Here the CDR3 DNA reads TGTGCCTGGAAGGAGGCAGGGAGTTTGGGTGAGCAGTTCTTC. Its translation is CAWKEAGSLGEQFF.

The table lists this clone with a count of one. The CDR3 reads CASGDALTGSDEQYF. The CDR3, as DNA: TGTGCCAGCGGGGATGCCTTGACAGGGAGCGACGAGCAGTACTTC. This chain joins TRBV25-1 and TRBJ2-7; TRBD1 matches at 7 bases. CDR3 length: 15 residues. Germline CDR1 reads MGHDK; CDR2 reads SYGVNS. The V gene end was trimmed by 8 bases and the J gene end by 5 bases; junction bases not matched to a gene: 15.

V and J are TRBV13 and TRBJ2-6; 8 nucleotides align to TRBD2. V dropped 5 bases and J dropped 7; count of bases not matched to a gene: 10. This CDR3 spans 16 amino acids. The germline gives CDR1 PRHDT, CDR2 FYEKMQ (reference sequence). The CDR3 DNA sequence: TGTGCCAGCAGCCCACCCGGGGGGGGTGGAGCCAACGTCCTGACTTTC. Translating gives CASSPPGGGGANVLTF.

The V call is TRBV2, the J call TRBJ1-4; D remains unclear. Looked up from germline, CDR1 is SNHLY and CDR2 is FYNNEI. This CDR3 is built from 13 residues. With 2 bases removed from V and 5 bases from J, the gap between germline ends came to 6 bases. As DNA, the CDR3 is TGTGCCAGCAGTGAACGGCCGAATGAAAAACTGTTTTTT. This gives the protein CASSERPNEKLFF.

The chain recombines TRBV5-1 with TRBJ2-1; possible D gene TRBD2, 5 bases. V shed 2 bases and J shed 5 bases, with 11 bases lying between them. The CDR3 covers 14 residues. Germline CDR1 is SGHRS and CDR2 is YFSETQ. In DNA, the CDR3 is TGCGCCAGCAGCTTCGGAGACGGGGACAATGAGCAGTTCTTC. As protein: CASSFGDGDNEQFF.

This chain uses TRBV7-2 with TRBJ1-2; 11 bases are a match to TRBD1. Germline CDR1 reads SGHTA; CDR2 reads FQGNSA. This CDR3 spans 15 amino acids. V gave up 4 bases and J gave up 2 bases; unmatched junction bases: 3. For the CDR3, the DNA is TGTGCCAGCAGCTCTGGACAGGGGGCCAACTATGGCTACACCTTC. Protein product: CASSSGQGANYGYTF.

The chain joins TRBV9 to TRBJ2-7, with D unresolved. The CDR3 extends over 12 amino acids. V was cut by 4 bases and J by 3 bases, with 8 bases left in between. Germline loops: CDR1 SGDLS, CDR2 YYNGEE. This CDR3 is CASSSLGYEQYF. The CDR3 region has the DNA TGTGCCAGCAGCTCTCTGGGCTACGAGCAGTACTTC.

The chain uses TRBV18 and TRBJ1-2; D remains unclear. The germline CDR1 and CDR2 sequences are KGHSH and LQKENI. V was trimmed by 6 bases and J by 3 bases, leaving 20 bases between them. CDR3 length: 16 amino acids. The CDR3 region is CASSFGREPAYYGYTF. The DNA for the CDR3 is TGTGCCAGCTCGTTCGGAAGGGAGCCCGCCTACTATGGCTACACCTTC.

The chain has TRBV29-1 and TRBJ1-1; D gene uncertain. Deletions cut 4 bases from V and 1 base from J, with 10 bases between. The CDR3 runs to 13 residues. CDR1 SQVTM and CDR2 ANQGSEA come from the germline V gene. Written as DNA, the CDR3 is TGCAGCGTTGCCGGACCCACGAACACTGAAGCTTTCTTT. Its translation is CSVAGPTNTEAFF.

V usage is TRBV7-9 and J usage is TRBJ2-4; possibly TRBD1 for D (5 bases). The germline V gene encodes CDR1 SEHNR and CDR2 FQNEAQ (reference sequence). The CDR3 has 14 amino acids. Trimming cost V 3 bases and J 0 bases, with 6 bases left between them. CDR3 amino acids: CASSFQGAKNIQYF. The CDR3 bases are TGTGCCAGCAGCTTCCAGGGAGCCAAAAACATTCAGTACTTC.

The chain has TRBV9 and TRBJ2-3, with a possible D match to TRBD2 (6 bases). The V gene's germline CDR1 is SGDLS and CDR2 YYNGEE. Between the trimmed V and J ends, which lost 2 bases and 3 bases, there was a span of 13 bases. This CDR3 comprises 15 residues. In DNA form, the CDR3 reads TGTGCCAGCAGCGTTTCTTCGCGGGGTACAGATACGCAGTATTTT. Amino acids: CASSVSSRGTDTQYF.

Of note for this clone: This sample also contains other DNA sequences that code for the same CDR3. The CDR3 sequence: CAWSSGGNTEAFF. The CDR3, as DNA: TGTGCCTGGAGTTCAGGGGGAAACACTGAAGCTTTCTTT. V and J are TRBV30 and TRBJ1-1; the match to TRBD1 covers 7 bases. The CDR3 extends over 13 amino acids. Germline values: CDR1 GTSNPN, CDR2 SVGIG (reference sequence). The V and J ends lost 2 bases and 2 bases, in that order; junction bases with no gene match: 2.

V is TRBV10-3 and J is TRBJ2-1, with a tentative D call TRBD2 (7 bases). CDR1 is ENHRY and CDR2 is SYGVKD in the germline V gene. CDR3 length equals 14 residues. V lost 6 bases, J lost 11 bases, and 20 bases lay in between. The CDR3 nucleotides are TGTGCCATCAGATCGGGGGGCGAAAGTTCCCAGCAGTTCTTC. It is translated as CAIRSGGESSQQFF.

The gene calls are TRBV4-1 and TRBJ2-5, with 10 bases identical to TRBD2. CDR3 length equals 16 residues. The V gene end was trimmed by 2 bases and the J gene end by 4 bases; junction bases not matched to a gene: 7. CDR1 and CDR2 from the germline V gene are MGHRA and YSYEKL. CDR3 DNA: TGCGCCAGCAGCCAATCTACGAGCGGGGGGGCAGAGACCCAGTACTTC. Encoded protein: CASSQSTSGGAETQYF.

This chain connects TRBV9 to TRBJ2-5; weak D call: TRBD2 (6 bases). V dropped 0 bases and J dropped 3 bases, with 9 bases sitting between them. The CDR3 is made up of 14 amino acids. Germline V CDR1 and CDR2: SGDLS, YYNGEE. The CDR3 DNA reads TGTGCCAGCAGCGTAGGGACTATGAAAGAGACCCAGTACTTC. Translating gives CASSVGTMKETQYF.

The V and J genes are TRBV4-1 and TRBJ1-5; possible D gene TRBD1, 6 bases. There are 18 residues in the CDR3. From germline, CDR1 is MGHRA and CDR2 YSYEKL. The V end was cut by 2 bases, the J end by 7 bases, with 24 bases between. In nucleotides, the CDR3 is TGCGCCAGCAGCCAACCAAGAGGGGGATCCAGGGTAGGGCAGCCCCAGCATTTT. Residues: CASSQPRGGSRVGQPQHF.